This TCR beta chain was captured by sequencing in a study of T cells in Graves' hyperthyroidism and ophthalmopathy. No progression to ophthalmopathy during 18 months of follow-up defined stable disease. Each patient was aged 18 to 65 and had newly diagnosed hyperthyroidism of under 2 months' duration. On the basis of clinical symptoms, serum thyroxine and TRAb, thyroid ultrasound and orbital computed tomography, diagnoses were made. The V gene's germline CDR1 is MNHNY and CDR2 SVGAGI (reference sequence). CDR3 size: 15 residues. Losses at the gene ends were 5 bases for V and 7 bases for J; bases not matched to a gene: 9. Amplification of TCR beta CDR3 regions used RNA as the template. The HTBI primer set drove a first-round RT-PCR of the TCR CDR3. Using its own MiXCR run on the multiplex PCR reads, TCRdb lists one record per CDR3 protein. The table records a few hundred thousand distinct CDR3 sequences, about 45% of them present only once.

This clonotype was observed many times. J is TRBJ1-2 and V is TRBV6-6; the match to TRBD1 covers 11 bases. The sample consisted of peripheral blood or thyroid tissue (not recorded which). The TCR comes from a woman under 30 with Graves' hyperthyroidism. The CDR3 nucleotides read TGTGCCAGCAGTAAACCGGCCGGGACAGGGGGTGGCTACACCTTC. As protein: CASSKPAGTGGGYTF.